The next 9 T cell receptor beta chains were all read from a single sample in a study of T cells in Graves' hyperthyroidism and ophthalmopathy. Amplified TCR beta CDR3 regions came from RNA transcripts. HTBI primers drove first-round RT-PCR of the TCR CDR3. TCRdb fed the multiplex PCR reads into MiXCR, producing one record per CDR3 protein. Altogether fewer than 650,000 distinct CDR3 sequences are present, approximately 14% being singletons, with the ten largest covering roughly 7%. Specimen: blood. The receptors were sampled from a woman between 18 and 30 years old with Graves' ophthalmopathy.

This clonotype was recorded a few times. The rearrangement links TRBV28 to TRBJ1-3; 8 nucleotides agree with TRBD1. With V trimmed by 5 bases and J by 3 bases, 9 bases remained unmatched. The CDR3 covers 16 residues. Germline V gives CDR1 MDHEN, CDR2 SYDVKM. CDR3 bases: TGTGCCAGCAGTACCCCAGGACAGGGCCATGGAAACACCATATATTTT. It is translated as CASSTPGQGHGNTIYF.

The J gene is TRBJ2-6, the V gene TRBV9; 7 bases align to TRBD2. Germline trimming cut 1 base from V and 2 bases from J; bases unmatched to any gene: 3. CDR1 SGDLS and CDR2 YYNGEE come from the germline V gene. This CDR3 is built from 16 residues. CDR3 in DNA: TGTGCCAGCAGCGTATGGGCGGGGGCTGGGGCCAACGTCCTGACTTTC. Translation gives CASSVWAGAGANVLTF.

The CDR3 nucleotides are TGTGCCAGCAGCCAAGACGTCTCCCTGACAGTAATCCCCGGGGAGCTGTTTTTT. Translating gives CASSQDVSLTVIPGELFF. The chain links TRBV14 to TRBJ2-2, with D possibly being TRBD1 (5 bases). CDR3 length equals 18 residues. CDR1 and CDR2 from the germline V gene are SGHDN and FVKESK. V gave up 0 bases and J gave up 6 bases, with 20 bases separating them.

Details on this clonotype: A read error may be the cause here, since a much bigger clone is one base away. The CDR3 DNA follows: TGTGCCAGCAGCCGAGGACAGGGCTACACCTTC. This translates into CASSRGQGYTF. The chain combines TRBV28 with TRBJ1-2; D might be TRBD1 (6 bases). The V end lost 6 bases, the J end lost 8 bases, and 10 bases lay between the germline ends. Germline V gene sequence: CDR1 MDHEN, CDR2 SYDVKM. There are 11 residues in the CDR3.

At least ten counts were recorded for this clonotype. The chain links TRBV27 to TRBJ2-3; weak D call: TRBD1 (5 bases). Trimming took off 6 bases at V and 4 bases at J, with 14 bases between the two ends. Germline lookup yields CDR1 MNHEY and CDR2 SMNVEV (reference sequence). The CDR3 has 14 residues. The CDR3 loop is CASRVIGAADTQYF. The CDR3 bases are TGTGCCAGCAGGGTTATTGGGGCAGCAGATACGCAGTATTTT.

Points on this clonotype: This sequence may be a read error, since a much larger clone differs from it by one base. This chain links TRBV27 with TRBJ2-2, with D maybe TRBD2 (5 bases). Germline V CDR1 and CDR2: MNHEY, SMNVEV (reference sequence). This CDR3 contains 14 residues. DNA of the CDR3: TGTGCCAGCAGTCCCGTCGCCTTGGTTGAGGGAGCTCTCTTT. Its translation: CASSPVALVEGALF.

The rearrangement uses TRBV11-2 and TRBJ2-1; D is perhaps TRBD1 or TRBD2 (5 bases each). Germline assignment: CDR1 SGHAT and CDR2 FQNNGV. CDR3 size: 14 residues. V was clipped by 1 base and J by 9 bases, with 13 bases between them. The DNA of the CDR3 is TGTGCCAGCAGCTTAGGGGGGAGTCCCAGTGAGCAGTTCTTC. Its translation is CASSLGGSPSEQFF.

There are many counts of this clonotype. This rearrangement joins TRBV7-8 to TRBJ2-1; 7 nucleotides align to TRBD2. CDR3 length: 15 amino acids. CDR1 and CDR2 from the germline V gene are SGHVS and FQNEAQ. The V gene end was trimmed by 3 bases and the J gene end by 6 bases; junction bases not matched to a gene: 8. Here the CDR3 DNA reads TGTGCCAGCAGCTTGGGAGCGGGACGGGGCAATGAGCAGTTCTTC. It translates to CASSLGAGRGNEQFF.

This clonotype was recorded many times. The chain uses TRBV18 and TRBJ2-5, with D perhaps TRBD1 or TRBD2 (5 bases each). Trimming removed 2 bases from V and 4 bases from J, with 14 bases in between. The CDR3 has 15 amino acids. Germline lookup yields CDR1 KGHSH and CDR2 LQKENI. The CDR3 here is CASSPRGNEGETQYF. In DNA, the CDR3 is TGTGCCAGCTCACCAAGGGGAAATGAGGGAGAGACCCAGTACTTC.